This T cell receptor beta chain derives from a study of cytomegalovirus exposure and HLA in healthy donors. General study results and limits: In a later analysis, donors in an Asian-associated ancestry cluster reportedly had fewer N-insertions in productive TCRs than the cohort mean. DRB1 showed the most TCR associations and HLA-C the fewest in a later analysis, as rates varied by HLA locus.

PCR involved 60 Vbeta and 13 Jbeta primers. The data were produced by immunoSEQ multiplex PCR, yet TCRdb's version contains in-frame clones alone and is incomplete. The table for this sample gives about 210,000 clones. A remark on this clone: The antigen remains undetermined.

Germline V gene lookup returns CDR1 SGHRS and CDR2 YFSETQ. The ends were cut back, 4 bases at V and 2 bases at J, with 15 bases in the middle. This CDR3 region has 16 residues. The specimen was PBMCs. The sequence was obtained from a woman aged 30 to 39 in good health and CMV-seropositive. V and J are TRBV5-1 and TRBJ2-2; D is possibly TRBD2 (6 bases). The CDR3 DNA sequence: TGCGCCAGCAGCGCGGGGACTTCTCTTAACACCGGGGAGCTGTTTTTT. As protein: CASSAGTSLNTGELFF. Based on the CDR3 plus reference TRBV5-1 and TRBJ2-2, the full variable domain is KAGVTQTPRYLIKTRGQQVTLSCSPISGHRSVSWYQQTPGQGLQFLFEYFSETQRNKGNFPGRFSGRQFSNSRSEMNVSTLELGDSALYLCASSAGTSLNTGELFFGEGSRLTVL.